This TCR beta chain was profiled in a study of shared clonotypes between healthy human individuals. Findings and caveats of the study: A handful of donors showed sharing of approximately 5% of naive CD4 clonotypes.

The ends were cut back, 3 bases at V and 2 bases at J, with 6 bases in the middle. The CDR3 length is 13 residues. The germline V gene encodes CDR1 SGHRS and CDR2 YFSETQ. Repertoires were generated with immunoSEQ multiplex PCR, while TCRdb's copy carries only in-frame clones and drops some. The top ten hold approximately 0.37% of the sample, which has roughly 2,500,000 clones, over 85% seen once. Turning to this clone: Its target is not known.

Material for sequencing was naive CD4+ T cells from PBMCs. Subset specified: CD45RA+ positively selected. The receptor comes from a man between 18 and 29 years old in good health. Some clones in this sample may be carry-over from other donors' samples. V is TRBV5-1 and J is TRBJ1-3; D call uncertain. This CDR3 is CASSSLTGNTIYF. The DNA of the CDR3 is TGCGCCAGCAGCTCTTTAACTGGAAACACCATATATTTT.